This paragraph reports one T cell receptor beta chain. What it binds is unknown. Cells were CD45RO-negative CD62L-positive naive CD4 T cells sorted from PBMCs. Here immunoSEQ multiplex PCR was the method, and the copy in TCRdb shows in-frame clones only, minus some. The table shows about 81,000 clones, with 93% occurring only once. Trimming stripped 6 bases from V and 3 bases from J, with 6 bases between. The CDR3 is made up of 11 amino acids. This sample was included in a study of human versus mouse CDR3 diversity and MHC coevolution. Study background: Reported immunoSEQ sensitivity was one in 200,000 T cells, with reduced amplification bias.

General observations from the study: Human CDR3s averaged more deletions and insertions than mouse CDR3s. The lowest clonal inequality scores came from most of the three human donors.

The chain recombines TRBV5-3 with TRBJ2-5; no definite D call. TRBV5-3 is known as an ORF, though its function is uncertain. Source material: naive CD4+ T cells from blood. Subset defined: CD45RO-negative CD62L-positive naive CD4 T cells. This clonotype was sampled from a person aged 30 to 70 in good health. The DNA of the CDR3 is TGTGCCAGAACTGAGGAAGAGACCCAGTACTTC. Translated: CARTEEETQYF.